The TCR beta chain described here comes from a study of cytomegalovirus exposure and HLA in healthy donors. Germline V gene sequence: CDR1 SGHNT, CDR2 YYREEE (reference sequence). The CDR3 runs 15 residues. V shed 4 bases and J 0 bases; nucleotides not matched to a gene: 6. The PCR ran on 60 Vbeta and 13 Jbeta primers. Only in-frame clones appear in the TCRdb table, and some are missing; sequencing was by immunoSEQ multiplex PCR. The data hold around 75,000 clones, with 75% to 80% observed a single time. Sequencing was done on a sample of PBMCs. V gene TRBV5-4 combines with J gene TRBJ1-1, with TRBD1 matching over 7 bases. The receptor was isolated from a man in his forties or fifties in good health and CMV-seronegative. The CDR3, as DNA: TGTGCCAGCAGCCCGGACAGGACCTTGAACACTGAAGCTTTCTTT. Its protein is CASSPDRTLNTEAFF.